This TCR beta chain was found in a study of Ad26.COV2.S vaccination and SARS-CoV-2 variants. Looking at the study overall: The vaccine Ad26.COV2.S was put into the muscle once, or twice with 56 days between.

Treatment in this sample: approximately 18 received Ad26.COV2.S at low or high dose, single or two shots; a few received placebo; per-sample allocation not given. Specimen acquisition occurred on day 63 following the initial vaccine or placebo injection. Boston provided a donor who was an adult aged 18-55 years. The study, taken as a whole, reports: Vaccine and placebo recipients had similar non-spike TCR breadth. Higher spike-specific TCR breadth was found in vaccine recipients than in placebo recipients.

V was pared by 5 bases and J by 4 bases, with 9 bases of the junction left unmatched. From germline, CDR1 is SGHTA and CDR2 FQGNSA. This CDR3 has 15 amino acids. This clone was counted a single time. What it recognizes is unknown. Some clones are missing from TCRdb's copy, which holds only in-frame ones; the method was immunoSEQ multiplex PCR. Among fewer than 800,000 clones, 80% to 90% were seen once, and the ten largest hold approximately 1.5%. Sequences were derived from peripheral blood, sampled in a trial of Ad26.COV2.S vaccine versus placebo. This chain joins TRBV7-2 and TRBJ2-5, with 8 bases fitting TRBD2. This TCR was recovered from a person aged 18-65 years who received the Ad26.COV2.S COVID-19 vaccine or a placebo. This CDR3 reads CASSLGGEWVETQYF. CDR3 coding DNA: TGTGCCAGCAGCCTCGGGGGGGAGTGGGTAGAGACCCAGTACTTC. Filled out from reference TRBV7-2 and TRBJ2-5, the complete variable domain reads GAGVSQSPSNKVTEKGKDVELRCDPISGHTALYWYRQSLGQGLEFLIYFQGNSAPDKSGLPSDRFSAERTGGSVSTLTIQRTQQEDSAVYLCASSLGGEWVETQYFGPGTRLLVL.